This T cell receptor (beta chain) was identified in a study of T cell responses to AZD1222 COVID-19 vaccine. Germline V gene lookup returns CDR1 SGHKS and CDR2 YYEKEE (reference sequence). The length of the CDR3 is 15 residues. After removal of 3 bases from V and 2 bases from J, the junction contained 8 bases not matched to a gene. Data came from immunoSEQ multiplex PCR; TCRdb stores just in-frame clones and leaves some out. The sample lists some 110,000 clones, around nine tenths occurring once. This rearrangement joins TRBV5-5 to TRBJ2-7; TRBD1 matches 7 bases. This material consisted of peripheral blood, taken on day 0 of AZD1222 vaccination. This TCR was sampled from an adult in good health. CDR3 loop: CASSSIRGQAYEQYF. CDR3 DNA: TGTGCCAGCAGCTCGATACGCGGACAGGCCTACGAGCAGTACTTC. The full variable domain, its missing parts supplied by reference TRBV5-5 and TRBJ2-7, is DAGVTQSPTHLIKTRGQQVTLRCSPISGHKSVSWYQQVLGQGPQFIFQYYEKEERGRGNFPDRFSARQFPNYSSELNVNALLLGDSALYLCASSSIRGQAYEQYFGPGTRLTVT.